Presented here are 21 T cell receptor beta chains from one specimen sequenced in a study of T cell clonality in common variable immunodeficiency (dated by TCRdb to between 2015 and 2016). The method was the immunoSEQ multiplex PCR assay. TCRdb took this table from immuneACCESS and kept in-frame rearrangements with V and J called. Such tables lack part of the clones; where checked against another copy, unresolved V genes explain under half of the gap, and the rest is unexplained. The data for this sample show just over 25,000 clones, each detected more than once. In total, the top ten clones hold approximately 24% of the sample. No cognate antigen is known for these TCRs. What the authors observed across the whole study: Fewer deletions and N-nucleotide insertions were reportedly observed in CVID TCRbeta sequences, and highly modified clones with 13 or more V deletions were reportedly absent from CVID TCRbeta sequences.

Sequenced input: peripheral blood mononuclear cells. These receptors were obtained from a human donor with common variable immunodeficiency.

The sample holds many counts of this clone. The read ends 3 residues early relative to the CDR3; the germline J gene fills the gap. The chain couples TRBV19 to TRBJ1-2; 7 bases agree with TRBD1. Germline-derived CDR1 and CDR2 are LNHDA and SQIVND (reference sequence). The CDR3 loop spans 14 amino acids. J was trimmed by 7 bases and V by 0 bases; bases with no gene match: 5. CDR3: CASSIEGQVGGYTF. The CDR3 bases that were read are TGTGCCAGTAGTATAGAAGGACAGGTTGGTGGC.

This clone was detected only a few times. The sequence runs out 3 residues before the end of the CDR3; the remainder is reconstructed from the germline J gene. The chain has TRBV11-2 and TRBJ2-5; no reliable D call. The length of the CDR3 is 15 residues. Trimming took 2 bases from V and 2 from J, leaving 12 bases between them. Germline V gene lookup returns CDR1 SGHAT and CDR2 FQNNGV. CDR3 DNA, as far as it was read: TGTGCCAGCAGCTTAAGTCACGGTCTTCAAGAGACC. Its translation is CASSLSHGLQET. The CDR3 reads in full as CASSLSHGLQETQYF.

The sample holds many counts of this clone. The CDR3 goes on 3 residues after the read ends, and that part is filled in from the germline J gene. This chain links TRBV6-2 or TRBV6-3 with TRBJ2-3, with TRBD1 identical over 7 bases. CDR1 and CDR2 from the germline V gene are MNHEY and SVGEGT. There are 16 residues in the CDR3. Trimming removed 6 bases from V and 3 bases from J; junction bases left unmatched: 12. The CDR3 bases that were read are TGTGCCAGCAGCAAAACCAGACAGGGCTTGACAGATACG. Amino acid sequence: CASSKTRQGLTDT. The CDR3, in full, reads CASSKTRQGLTDTQYF.

This clone was counted only a few times. The sequenced CDR3 bases are TGTGCCAGCAGCCGGACTAGCGGCGTAGATACG. This gives the protein CASSRTSGVDT. The whole CDR3 sequence is CASSRTSGVDTQYF. The genes are TRBV7-7 and TRBJ2-3, with 10 bases identical to TRBD2. The read terminates 3 residues ahead of where the CDR3 ends, so the germline J gene completes it. CDR1 is SSHAT and CDR2 is FNYEAQ in the germline V gene (reference sequence). The CDR3 is 14 residues long. The V segment lost 5 bases and the J segment 5 bases; nucleotides outside the gene matches: 4.

There are many counts of this clone. The CDR3 goes on 3 residues after the read ends, and that part is filled in from the germline J gene. V gene TRBV7-2 combines with J gene TRBJ1-5; TRBD1 is a possible D gene (5 bases). This CDR3 has 14 residues. Germline V gene sequence: CDR1 SGHTA, CDR2 FQGNSA. V gave up 5 bases and J gave up 4 bases, with 12 bases separating them. CDR3: CASSHKGWNQPQHF. The CDR3 DNA, read in part, is TGTGCCAGCAGCCATAAGGGGTGGAATCAGCCC.

Only a few counts were recorded for this clone. Read sequence stops 3 residues before the CDR3 end, and the germline J gene provides the missing end. Different DNA sequences within this sample yield the same CDR3. The rearrangement joins TRBV7-2 to TRBJ2-5, with 11 bases that match TRBD1. The germline gives CDR1 SGHTA, CDR2 FQGNSA. The J segment lost 5 bases and the V segment lost 5 bases, leaving 7 bases of the junction unmatched. The CDR3 is 15 amino acids. The CDR3 bases that were read are TGTGCCAGCAGCGCGGACAGGGGGCGTGGGGAGACC. Translating gives CASSADRGRGET. The whole CDR3 is CASSADRGRGETQYF.

This clone was counted a few times. The CDR3 is cut off 3 residues early in the read; its end comes from the germline J gene. The gene calls are TRBV6-2 or TRBV6-3 and TRBJ2-5; TRBD2 matches at 10 bases. Per germline, CDR1 MNHEY and CDR2 SVGEGT. The CDR3 loop spans 16 amino acids. J was trimmed by 1 base and V by 5 bases; bases with no gene match: 7. Here the CDR3 reads CASSNTSGRAQETQYF. CDR3 DNA (partial): TGTGCCAGCAGTAATACAAGCGGGAGGGCCCAAGAGACC.

A note on this clone: The read comes to an end 3 residues before the CDR3 does, leaving the germline J gene to fill in the end. The chain is built from TRBV19 and TRBJ1-6; weak D call: TRBD1 (5 bases). CDR3 length equals 15 residues. V was trimmed by 5 bases and J by 7 bases, leaving 15 bases between them. CDR1 and CDR2 (germline): LNHDA, SQIVND (reference sequence). The CDR3 loop is CASSAGTLWNSPLHF. CDR3 DNA (partial): TGTGCCAGTAGTGCGGGGACTTTGTGGAATTCACCC.

As concerns this clone: The read ends 3 residues early relative to the CDR3; the germline J gene fills the gap. This sequence joins TRBV7-6 and TRBJ2-4; 10 bases map to TRBD2. The germline CDR1 and CDR2 sequences are SGHVS and FNYEAQ. The CDR3 is 15 amino acids. With V trimmed by 5 bases and J by 9 bases, 10 bases remained unmatched. The CDR3 loop is CASSQQPGLATIQYF. Incomplete CDR3 DNA: TGTGCCAGCAGCCAACAGCCGGGACTAGCGACCATT.

This clone was recorded at least ten times. The sequence runs out 3 residues before the end of the CDR3; the remainder is reconstructed from the germline J gene. The chain combines TRBV6-2 or TRBV6-3 with TRBJ2-2; TRBD2 is a possible D gene (6 bases). CDR1 is MNHEY, CDR2 SVGEGT, per germline. V was trimmed by 8 bases and J by 2 bases, leaving 12 bases between them. CDR3 size: 14 residues. The CDR3 sequence is CASRWTTNTGELFF. CDR3 DNA, as far as it was read: TGTGCCAGCCGATGGACTACCAACACCGGGGAG.

Judged by abundance, this clone is medium-sized. The CDR3 end is not reached by the read, which stops 3 residues before it; the germline J gene fills it in. This chain joins TRBV29-1 and TRBJ2-5; 14 nucleotides line up with TRBD2. Unmatched junction bases numbered 6, after V lost 4 bases and J lost 2 bases. The CDR3 runs 16 residues. Per the germline V gene, CDR1 is SQVTM and CDR2 is ANQGSEA. This CDR3 is CSVGLAGGRVQETQYF. The CDR3 DNA, read in part, is TGCAGCGTTGGACTAGCGGGAGGGCGGGTTCAAGAGACC.

This clone was counted ten times or more. The read finishes 3 residues shy of the CDR3 end, and the germline J gene is used to complete it. The chain links TRBV30 to TRBJ1-5; possibly TRBD1 for D (5 bases). V lost 1 base to trimming and J lost 7 bases, with 14 bases between them. Germline CDR1 is GTSNPN and CDR2 is SVGIG (reference sequence). This CDR3 has 14 residues. The DNA read from the CDR3 is TGTGCCTGGAGTGCCGGGGGAATGCCGCAGCCC. It codes for CAWSAGGMPQP. The full CDR3 sequence reads CAWSAGGMPQPQHF.

This clone was recorded at least ten times. Read sequence stops 3 residues before the CDR3 end, and the germline J gene provides the missing end. The chain is built from TRBV4-1 and TRBJ2-1, with TRBD2 matching 7 bases. Germline V gives CDR1 MGHRA, CDR2 YSYEKL. Losses at the gene ends were 3 bases for V and 6 bases for J; bases not matched to a gene: 8. This CDR3 spans 15 amino acids. The covered CDR3 bases are TGCGCCAGCAGCCAGGGGGGGGTTAATTTCAATGAG. This gives the protein CASSQGGVNFNE. The whole CDR3 is CASSQGGVNFNEQFF.

This clone was detected only a few times. The read gets to within 3 residues of the CDR3 end, and the germline J gene fills in the rest. The chain joins TRBV10-2 to TRBJ2-4; a weak D match, TRBD2 (5 bases). Germline V gene data show CDR1 as WSHSY and CDR2 as SAAADI. V lost 6 bases and J 3 bases, leaving 15 bases between the germline ends. This CDR3 has 15 amino acids. The sequenced part of the CDR3 DNA is TGCGCCAGCAGCCACCTGAGGGTCGGCAAAAACATT. Protein: CASSHLRVGKNI. The full CDR3 is CASSHLRVGKNIQYF.

Worth noting for this clone: The read terminates 3 residues ahead of where the CDR3 ends, so the germline J gene completes it. The genes are TRBV10-2 and TRBJ2-5; D gene ambiguous. V lost 0 bases and J 1 base, leaving 6 bases between the germline ends. Germline V gene sequence: CDR1 WSHSY, CDR2 SAAADI. This CDR3 has 14 residues. This CDR3 is CASSESHGQETQYF. Incomplete CDR3 DNA: TGCGCCAGCAGTGAGTCTCACGGCCAAGAGACC.

This clone was recorded many times. The read finishes 3 residues shy of the CDR3 end, and the germline J gene is used to complete it. V is TRBV5-6 and J is TRBJ1-4, with 9 positions matching TRBD1. This CDR3 is built from 15 residues. Germline V gene sequence: CDR1 SGHDT, CDR2 YYEEEE. The V segment lost 0 bases and the J segment 8 bases; nucleotides outside the gene matches: 5. The CDR3 bases that were read are TGTGCCAGCAGCTTGGGCACAGGGGGCGGAGAAAAA. It translates to CASSLGTGGGEK. The whole CDR3 sequence reads CASSLGTGGGEKLFF.

At least ten counts were recorded for this clone. The sequenced fragment ends 3 residues before the CDR3 boundary, so the rest is inferred from the germline J gene. V and J are TRBV5-1 and TRBJ1-6; D perhaps matches TRBD1 (5 bases). In germline, CDR1 is SGHRS, CDR2 YFSETQ. The CDR3 consists of 13 residues. Partial CDR3 DNA: TGCGCCAGCAGCTTGGCTGGGGCCCAGCCC. This gives the protein CASSLAGAQP. The whole CDR3 sequence reads CASSLAGAQPLHF.

This clone was counted between two and nine times. The CDR3 goes on 3 residues after the read ends, and that part is filled in from the germline J gene. J is TRBJ1-2 and V is TRBV19; 9 nucleotides align to TRBD1. V shed 5 bases, J shed 5 bases, and the junction held 3 bases outside the gene matches. The CDR3 runs to 13 residues. Germline V CDR1 and CDR2: LNHDA, SQIVND (reference sequence). CDR3 loop: CASSSGQGYGYTF. The CDR3 bases that were read are TGTGCCAGTAGTTCGGGACAGGGATATGGC.

This clone has a handful of counts. The read terminates 3 residues before the CDR3 end, so the remaining end is supplied by the germline J gene. The chain combines TRBV19 with TRBJ1-2; D is uncertain. The CDR3 length is 13 residues. Germline-derived CDR1 and CDR2 are LNHDA and SQIVND (reference sequence). V was cut by 3 bases and J by 5 bases, with 10 bases left in between. CDR3 protein: CASSIGTAYGYTF. The sequenced CDR3 bases are TGTGCCAGTAGTATTGGCACAGCTTATGGC.

This clone was seen a few times. The read ends 3 residues before the CDR3 terminus; that terminus is restored from the germline J gene. The chain uses TRBV7-6 and TRBJ2-5; 9 positions agree with TRBD1. This CDR3 has 14 residues. In germline, CDR1 is SGHVS, CDR2 FNYEAQ. V was clipped by 5 bases and J by 5 bases; unmatched bases: 6. CDR3 in amino acids: CASSLGTGWETQYF. The covered CDR3 bases are TGTGCCAGCAGCCTCGGGACAGGGTGGGAGACC.

This clone has ten or more counts. Read data end 3 residues before the CDR3 end; the end is taken from the germline J gene. The rearrangement links TRBV28 to TRBJ2-7; TRBD2 agrees at 7 bases. Germline V gene lookup returns CDR1 MDHEN and CDR2 SYDVKM. The V gene end was trimmed by 7 bases and the J gene end by 1 base; junction bases not matched to a gene: 1. This CDR3 has 12 residues. The sequenced part of the CDR3 DNA is TGTGCCAGCAAGCGGGGATCCTACGAG. Its protein product is CASKRGSYE. The full CDR3 reads CASKRGSYEQYF.